This TCR beta chain was documented in a study of shared clonotypes between healthy human individuals. Study at large: Used for every donor were three CD4 naive, three CD4 memory, two CD8 naive and one CD8 memory plate.

To note about this clone: Its specificity is unknown.

The CDR3 sequence is 12 residues long. Per the germline V gene, CDR1 is LNHDA and CDR2 is SQIVND (reference sequence). V lost 3 bases to trimming and J lost 9 bases, with 11 bases between them. Overall study results and limits: Among donors, sharing of clonotypes was expected to be affected by sequencing depth.

Over several immunoSEQ plates, each subset's genomic DNA was distributed in even portions. TCRdb's copy holds only in-frame clones and misses some; the assay was immunoSEQ multiplex PCR. The top ten clones hold less than 0.15% of a sample with a few million clones, under 97% of them seen once. The clonotype originates from a man between 18 and 35 years old in good health. The chain carries TRBV19 and TRBJ1-1; D is possibly TRBD1 (5 bases). The sample taken for sequencing was naive CD4+ T cells sorted from blood. Subset described: CD45RA+ positively selected. The CDR3 protein is CASSIPQGKAFF. The CDR3 DNA reads as TGTGCCAGTAGTATTCCCCAGGGTAAAGCTTTCTTT.